These 20 T cell receptor beta chains came from one sample sequenced in a study of cytomegalovirus exposure and HLA in healthy donors. PCR involved 60 Vbeta and 13 Jbeta primers. Sequenced by immunoSEQ multiplex PCR; TCRdb stores in-frame clones only, minus some. Among more than 150,000 clones, approximately 80% were seen once, and the ten largest hold around 2.1%. Material for sequencing was PBMCs. The receptors here all came from a woman aged 18-29 years in good health and CMV-seropositive.

J is TRBJ1-4 and V is TRBV10-2, with 8 positions matching TRBD1. Trimming cost V 5 bases and J 3 bases; bases outside gene matches: 8. The CDR3 sequence is 16 residues long. Germline V gene sequence: CDR1 WSHSY, CDR2 SAAADI. The CDR3: CASSSRGRRPNEKLFF. As DNA, the CDR3 is TGCGCCAGCAGTTCCAGGGGGCGCAGGCCTAATGAAAAACTGTTTTTT.

In its sample, this clone was seen once. The chain carries TRBV2 and TRBJ2-5, with 9 bases aligning to TRBD2. The J call may be incorrect, as the DNA end agrees better with TRBJ2-7. Germline V gene sequence: CDR1 SNHLY, CDR2 FYNNEI. CDR3 size: 14 residues. The CDR3 nucleotides are TGTGCCAGCAGTGCTCAGCGGGGGGTATACGAGCAGTACTTC. This gives the protein CASSAQRGVYEQYF.

This rearrangement joins TRBV28 to TRBJ1-2, with a weak D call TRBD1 (6 bases). Trimming took 6 bases from V and 7 from J, leaving 21 bases between them. The CDR3 has 15 residues. CDR1 and CDR2 (germline): MDHEN, SYDVKM. As DNA, the CDR3 is TGTGCCAGCAGCCTAGCTCTTTCAGGGGCTCTTGGCTACACCTTC. It yields the protein CASSLALSGALGYTF.

The chain links TRBV5-1 to TRBJ2-7; 8 bases are a match to TRBD1. CDR3 length: 12 residues. The germline V gene has CDR1 SGHRS and CDR2 YFSETQ. V shed 6 bases and J 3 bases; nucleotides not matched to a gene: 2. The DNA for the CDR3 is TGCGCCAGCACCGGACAGGGCTACGAGCAGTACTTC. This encodes CASTGQGYEQYF. Supplemented by reference TRBV5-1 and TRBJ2-7, the full variable domain reads KAGVTQTPRYLIKTRGQQVTLSCSPISGHRSVSWYQQTPGQGLQFLFEYFSETQRNKGNFPGRFSGRQFSNSRSEMNVSTLELGDSALYLCASTGQGYEQYFGPGTRLTVT.

The chain couples TRBV10-1 to TRBJ1-1; the D gene is possibly TRBD1 (6 bases). V was shortened by 4 bases and J by 1 base, with 13 bases between the two germline ends. The CDR3 is 15 amino acids. The germline gives CDR1 WNHNN, CDR2 SYGVQD (reference sequence). CDR3 sequence: CASSGTGQPNTEAFF. The DNA for the CDR3 is TGCGCCAGCAGTGGGACCGGACAGCCGAACACTGAAGCTTTCTTT.

The chain is built from TRBV14 and TRBJ1-2; D gene uncertain. The CDR3 consists of 14 residues. Between the trimmed V and J ends, which lost 4 bases and 5 bases, there was a span of 14 bases. Looked up from germline, CDR1 is SGHDN and CDR2 is FVKESK. CDR3 DNA sequence: TGTGCCAGCAGCCCGCGCCGGGTTGGGTATGGCTACACCTTC. Translation: CASSPRRVGYGYTF.

For this clone: Other DNA variants within this sample encode the same CDR3. The rearrangement links TRBV6-4 to TRBJ2-3; 7 nucleotides align to TRBD2. The germline CDR1 and CDR2 sequences are MRHNA and SNTAGT. The ends lost 4 bases at V and 1 base at J; junction bases unmatched: 2. The CDR3 length is 14 residues. The CDR3 bases are TGTGCCAGCAGTGCAAGCGGGGGCACAGATACGCAGTATTTT. Protein product: CASSASGGTDTQYF.

The genes are TRBV21-1 and TRBJ1-5; the table's D call of TRBD1 was not tested on the DNA. TRBV21-1 counts as a pseudogene. The CDR3 covers 17 residues. CDR3 amino acids: CASSKGQGRCGNQPQHF. The CDR3 DNA sequence: TGTGCCAGCAGCAAAGGACAGGGCCGTTGCGGCAATCAGCCCCAGCATTTT.

This chain links TRBV6-1 with TRBJ1-5; D is perhaps TRBD1 (5 bases). The V gene's germline CDR1 is MNHNS and CDR2 SASEGT. This CDR3 region has 15 residues. The V end lost 2 bases, the J end lost 3 bases, and 11 bases lay between the germline ends. CDR3 in DNA: TGTGCCAGCAGTGAATTTTTGGACAACAATCAGCCCCAGCATTTT. Translation gives CASSEFLDNNQPQHF.

The genes are TRBV5-1 and TRBJ1-3, with 7 positions matching TRBD1. Per germline, CDR1 SGHRS and CDR2 YFSETQ. The CDR3 loop spans 16 amino acids. The junction had 5 bases not matched to a gene; V was cut back by 2 bases and J by 0 bases. CDR3 loop: CASSLDAGGSGNTIYF. The CDR3 nucleotides read TGCGCCAGCAGCTTAGATGCAGGGGGCTCTGGAAACACCATATATTTT.

This clone was counted between two and nine times. This rearrangement joins TRBV4-1 to TRBJ2-2; 7 nucleotides match TRBD2. V lost 0 bases and J lost 6; bases outside the gene matches: 10. Per the germline V gene, CDR1 is MGHRA and CDR2 is YSYEKL. The CDR3 has 17 amino acids. The CDR3 loop is CASSQDFRDYRAGELFF. For the CDR3, the DNA is TGCGCCAGCAGCCAAGACTTCAGGGACTACCGGGCCGGGGAGCTGTTTTTT.

V and J are TRBV6-5 and TRBJ1-3; possible D gene TRBD1, 6 bases. CDR1 is MNHEY, CDR2 SVGAGI, per germline. This CDR3 has 14 residues. With 6 bases removed from V and 1 base from J, the gap between germline ends came to 10 bases. CDR3 sequence: CASSRGASGNTIYF. CDR3 DNA: TGTGCCAGCAGCAGGGGCGCTTCTGGAAACACCATATATTTT.

As DNA, the CDR3 is TGTGCCAGCACGACTGACTACGAGCAGTACGTC. It encodes CASTTDYEQYV. The rearrangement links TRBV2 to TRBJ2-7; D ambiguous. CDR3 length: 11 residues. From germline, CDR1 is SNHLY and CDR2 FYNNEI. The ends were cut back, 7 bases at V and 3 bases at J, with 7 bases in the middle.

The chain uses TRBV9 and TRBJ1-2; the D is unclear. Germline V gene lookup returns CDR1 SGDLS and CDR2 YYNGEE. This CDR3 region has 14 residues. With 0 bases removed from V and 2 bases from J, the gap between germline ends came to 8 bases. CDR3 nucleotide sequence: TGTGCCAGCAGCGTAGGGGCAGAGAACTATGGCTACACCTTC. Translated, it gives CASSVGAENYGYTF. Drawing the rest from reference TRBV9 and TRBJ1-2, the complete variable domain is DSGVTQTPKHLITATGQRVTLRCSPRSGDLSVYWYQQSLDQGLQFLIQYYNGEERAKGNILERFSAQQFPDLHSELNLSSLELGDSALYFCASSVGAENYGYTFGSGTRLTVV.

The chain employs TRBV4-1 and TRBJ2-7, with TRBD1 identical over 8 bases. The CDR3 has 15 residues. Germline V gene lookup returns CDR1 MGHRA and CDR2 YSYEKL. V lost 7 bases to trimming and J lost 0 bases; unmatched junction nucleotides: 8. The CDR3 protein is CASTPDRGNSYEQYF. The CDR3 DNA is TGCGCCAGCACCCCCGACAGGGGCAACTCCTACGAGCAGTACTTC.

J is TRBJ2-7 and V is TRBV6-1; the match to TRBD1 covers 7 bases. CDR3 size: 13 residues. Trimming at V came to 2 bases and at J to 4 bases, leaving 2 bases not matched to a gene. Germline V lookup: CDR1 MNHNS, CDR2 SASEGT. The CDR3 DNA sequence: TGTGCCAGCAGTGAAAACAGGGGATACGAGCAGTACGTC. As protein: CASSENRGYEQYV.

The chain combines TRBV19 with TRBJ1-4; D not certain. The CDR3 loop spans 12 amino acids. Germline V gene lookup returns CDR1 LNHDA and CDR2 SQIVND (reference sequence). V lost 6 bases to trimming and J lost 4 bases, with 6 bases between them. In DNA form, the CDR3 reads TGTGCCAGTAGCGGGTATAATGAAAAACTGTTTTTT. It is translated as CASSGYNEKLFF.

The CDR3 sequence is CASSLEFLYGYTF. As DNA, the CDR3 is TGTGCCAGCAGCTTAGAGTTCCTCTATGGCTACACCTTC. V is TRBV11-2 and J is TRBJ1-2; D gene ambiguous. CDR3 length: 13 residues. Germline values: CDR1 SGHAT, CDR2 FQNNGV. Trimming took 0 bases from V and 4 from J, leaving 6 bases between them.

V usage is TRBV19 and J usage is TRBJ1-6, with 7 bases matching TRBD1. Per the germline V gene, CDR1 is LNHDA and CDR2 is SQIVND (reference sequence). V dropped 7 bases and J dropped 7; count of bases not matched to a gene: 10. This CDR3 spans 15 amino acids. CDR3 region: CASKSTGAGNSPLHF. The CDR3 region has the DNA TGTGCCAGTAAATCCACAGGGGCTGGCAATTCACCCCTCCACTTT.

The CDR3 DNA reads TGTGCCAGCAGCCCATCCCGGACTTCTACGCAGTATTTT. This encodes CASSPSRTSTQYF. The J gene is TRBJ2-3, the V gene TRBV5-6, with D tentatively TRBD2 (5 bases). V shed 4 bases and J shed 8 bases, with 14 bases lying between them. Germline loops: CDR1 SGHDT, CDR2 YYEEEE. This CDR3 has 13 residues.